This paragraph covers one T cell receptor beta chain sequence. In germline, CDR1 is MGHRA, CDR2 YSYEKL. V was cut by 0 bases and J by 5 bases, with 7 bases left in between. This CDR3 has 14 amino acids. The data derive from a study of cytomegalovirus exposure and HLA in healthy donors. The PCR was carried out with 60 Vbeta primers and 13 Jbeta primers. Generated by immunoSEQ multiplex PCR, the TCRdb table keeps only in-frame clones and is missing some. The profile covers 93,000 or so clones, with around 76% appearing a single time and 10% taken by the ten largest. The chain carries TRBV4-1 and TRBJ2-2; TRBD2 is a possible D gene (6 bases). This receptor was identified in a woman under 30 in good health and CMV-seropositive. Material for sequencing was PBMCs. DNA of the CDR3: TGCGCCAGCAGCCAAGATGGGGGGACCGGGGAGCTGTTTTTT. Residues: CASSQDGGTGELFF.